This entry features one TCR beta chain sequence. This sample was taken from a study of yellow fever vaccine responses in identical twins. Trimming cost V 1 base and J 7 bases, with 11 bases left between them. Germline assignment: CDR1 SEHNR and CDR2 FQNEAQ (reference sequence). The CDR3 loop spans 13 amino acids. Using its own MiXCR run on the RT-PCR reads, TCRdb lists one record per CDR3 protein. The data show about 19,000 distinct CDR3 sequences, around 67% seen once. The source material was T cells from blood (PBMCs), unsorted or a sorted subset (not recorded which), sampled before or after yellow fever vaccination (not recorded which). The origin of this receptor is a woman aged 18-29 years who received the yellow fever vaccine. The chain carries TRBV7-9 and TRBJ2-7; D is perhaps TRBD2 (5 bases). In DNA form, the CDR3 reads TGTGCCAGCAGCTTAGAGCCGGGAAAGGAGCAGTACGTC. Translating it yields CASSLEPGKEQYV.